This T cell receptor (beta chain) is drawn from a study of cytomegalovirus exposure and HLA in healthy donors. Study-level results: One variant, a missense change in DCLRE1C, was linked in a later analysis to TCR beta V- and J-gene trimming. An ancestry cluster, one associated with Asian ancestry, reportedly showed fewer N-insertions than the 666-donor mean in a later analysis. In a later analysis, several top co-occurrence clusters appeared linked to parvovirus B19, influenza, CMV and Epstein-Barr virus.

Points on this clone: Antigen specificity is unknown. One end of the junction fails to match germline, which may point to a read error. Other DNA sequences from this sample encode an identical CDR3 as well.

The PCR made use of 60 Vbeta and 13 Jbeta primers. Data came from immunoSEQ multiplex PCR; TCRdb stores just in-frame clones and leaves some out. The sample consists of around 170,000 clones, 82% of them appearing once. Sequences were obtained from PBMCs. The receptor's source is a woman in her late teens or twenties in good health and CMV-seronegative.

In DNA, the CDR3 is TGTGCCAGCAGTGTCCTCGGGGGTAGCACGGATACGCAGTATTTT. As protein: CASSVLGGSTDTQYF. The V and J genes are TRBV2 and TRBJ2-3; D possibly corresponds to TRBD2 (6 bases). The CDR3 totals 15 residues. CDR1 and CDR2 from the germline V gene are SNHLY and FYNNEI.